This T cell receptor beta chain was found in a study of CD8+ T cells in alopecia areata. About the research overall: Twice a day, 5 to 10 mg of oral tofacitinib was administered to treated patients. Study-level findings and limits: Lesional tissue from the scalp (especially in alopecia totalis/universalis) showed higher clonality than normal scalp.

RNA extraction and reverse transcription yielded cDNA as sequencing template. Sequenced by immunoSEQ multiplex PCR; TCRdb stores in-frame clones only, minus some. The repertoire holds under 250,000 clones, with 50% to 70% as singletons. CDR3 length: 13 amino acids. Trimming removed 7 bases from V and 3 bases from J, with 12 bases in between. Germline V gives CDR1 SQVTM, CDR2 ANQGSEA. Turning to this clone: Its specificity is unknown.

The J gene is TRBJ2-2, the V gene TRBV29-1; D gene unclear. The sample here was CD4+ T cells sorted from blood, taken at week 0. The sequence derives from a human donor with alopecia areata. CDR3 bases: TGCAGCGCCCTCAGTGAATACACCGGGGAGCTGTTTTTT. As protein: CSALSEYTGELFF.